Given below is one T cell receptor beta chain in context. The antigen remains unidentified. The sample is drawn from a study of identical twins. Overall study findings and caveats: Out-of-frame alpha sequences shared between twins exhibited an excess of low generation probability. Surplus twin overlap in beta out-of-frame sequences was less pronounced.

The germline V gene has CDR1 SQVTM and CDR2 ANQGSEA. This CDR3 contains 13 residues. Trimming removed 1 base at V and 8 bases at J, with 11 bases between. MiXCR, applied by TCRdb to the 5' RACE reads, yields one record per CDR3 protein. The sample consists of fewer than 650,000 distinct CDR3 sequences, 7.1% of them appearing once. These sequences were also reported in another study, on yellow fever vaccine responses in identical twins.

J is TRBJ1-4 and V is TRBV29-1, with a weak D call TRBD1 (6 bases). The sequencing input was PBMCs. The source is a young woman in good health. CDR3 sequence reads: CSVEVGGTEKLFF. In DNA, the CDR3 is TGCAGCGTTGAAGTAGGGGGGACGGAAAAACTGTTTTTT.